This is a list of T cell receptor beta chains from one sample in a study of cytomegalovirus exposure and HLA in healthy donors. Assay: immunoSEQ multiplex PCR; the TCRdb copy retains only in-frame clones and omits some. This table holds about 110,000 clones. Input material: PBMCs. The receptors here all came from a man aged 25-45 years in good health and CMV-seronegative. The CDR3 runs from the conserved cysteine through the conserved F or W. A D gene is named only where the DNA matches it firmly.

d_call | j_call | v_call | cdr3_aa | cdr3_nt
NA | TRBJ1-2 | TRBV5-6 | CASSHQANYGYTF | TGTGCCAGCAGCCACCAGGCAAACTATGGCTACACCTTC
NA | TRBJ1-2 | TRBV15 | CATSRDRVGVDGYTF | TGTGCCACCAGCAGAGATAGAGTGGGAGTCGATGGCTACACCTTC
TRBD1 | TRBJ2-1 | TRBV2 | CASSDPTGDNEQFF | TGTGCCAGCAGTGACCCGACAGGGGACAATGAGCAGTTCTTC
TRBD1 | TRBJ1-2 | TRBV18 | CASSPQQGAHYGYTF | TGTGCCAGCTCACCTCAGCAGGGGGCTCACTATGGCTACACCTTC
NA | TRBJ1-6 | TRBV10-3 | CAISEGDGGISSPLHF | TGTGCCATCAGTGAAGGGGATGGGGGCATTAGTTCACCCCTCCACTTT
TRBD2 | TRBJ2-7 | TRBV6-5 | CASTRTSGTFEQYF | TGTGCCAGCACCCGGACTAGCGGGACCTTCGAGCAGTACTTC
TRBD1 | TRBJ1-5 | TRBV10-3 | CAISTGGNQPQHF | TGTGCCATCAGTACAGGGGGCAATCAGCCCCAGCATTTT
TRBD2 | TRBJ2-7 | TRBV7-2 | CASSSRASGAHPYEQYF | TGTGCCAGCAGCTCCCGGGCTAGCGGGGCCCATCCCTACGAGCAGTACTTC
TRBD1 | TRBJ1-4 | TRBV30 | CAWSNTGATNEKLFF | TGTGCCTGGAGCAATACAGGGGCAACTAATGAAAAACTGTTTTTT
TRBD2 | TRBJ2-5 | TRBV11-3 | CASSFSSGGIETQYF | TGTGCCAGCAGCTTCAGTAGCGGGGGGATAGAGACCCAGTACTTC
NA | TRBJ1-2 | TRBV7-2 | CASSLSGVGYTF | TGTGCCAGCAGCTTATCAGGGGTAGGCTACACCTTC
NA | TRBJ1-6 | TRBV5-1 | CASSRTFQGNSDSPLHF | TGCGCCAGCAGCCGGACCTTTCAGGGGAACTCTGATTCACCCCTCCACTTT
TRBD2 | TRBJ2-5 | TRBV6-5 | CASRAIDPGGTQYF | TGTGCCAGCAGGGCGATAGACCCGGGGGGGACCCAGTACTTC
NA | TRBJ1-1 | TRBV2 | CASRTARGTEAFF | TGTGCCAGCAGAACCGCCAGGGGCACTGAAGCTTTCTTT
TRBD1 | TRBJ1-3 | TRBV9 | CASSVDRGSGNTIYF | TGTGCCAGCAGCGTTGACAGGGGCTCTGGAAACACCATATATTTT
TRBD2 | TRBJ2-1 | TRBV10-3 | CAISESFSGGQFF | TGTGCCATCAGTGAGTCGTTTAGCGGGGGGCAGTTCTTC
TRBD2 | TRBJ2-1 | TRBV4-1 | CASSQVSSGRYNEQFF | TGCGCCAGCAGCCAAGTGTCCAGCGGGAGATACAATGAGCAGTTCTTC
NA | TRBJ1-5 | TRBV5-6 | CASSLRQQLWNQPQHF | TGTGCCAGCAGCTTGAGACAGCAGCTTTGGAATCAGCCCCAGCATTTT
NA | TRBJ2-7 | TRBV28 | CASNAWGREQYF | TGTGCCTCCAACGCATGGGGGCGCGAGCAGTACTTC
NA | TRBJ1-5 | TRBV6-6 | CASSSPGTRSGQPQHF | TGTGCCAGCAGTTCCCCCGGGACCCGCAGCGGGCAGCCCCAGCATTTT
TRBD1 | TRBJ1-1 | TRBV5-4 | CASSLQGMNTEAFF | TGTGCCAGCAGCTTACAGGGGATGAACACTGAAGCTTTCTTT
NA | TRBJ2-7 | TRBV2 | CASSPSYEQYF | TGTGCCAGCAGTCCCTCCTACGAGCAGTACTTC
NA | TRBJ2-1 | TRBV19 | CASSTEAYNEQFF | TGTGCCAGTAGTACCGAGGCTTACAATGAGCAGTTCTTC
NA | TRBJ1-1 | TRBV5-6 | CASSFFGGTEAFF | TGTGCCAGCAGCTTTTTCGGAGGCACTGAAGCTTTCTTT
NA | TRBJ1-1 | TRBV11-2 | CALRGAGPYTEAFF | TGTGCCCTCCGAGGGGCGGGACCCTACACTGAAGCTTTCTTT
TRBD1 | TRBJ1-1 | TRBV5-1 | CASSPRQGVTGNTEAFF | TGCGCCAGCAGCCCCCGACAGGGCGTTACGGGTAACACTGAAGCTTTCTTT
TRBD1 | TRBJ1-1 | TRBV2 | CASSPDRVFTEAFF | TGTGCCAGCAGTCCAGACAGGGTTTTCACTGAAGCTTTCTTT
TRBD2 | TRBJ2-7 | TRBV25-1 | CAPHRGGKSNEQYF | TGTGCCCCCCATCGGGGAGGGAAGAGCAACGAGCAGTACTTC
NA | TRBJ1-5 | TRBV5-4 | CASSLGGDSNQPQHF | TGTGCCAGCAGCTTGGGGGGGGATAGCAATCAGCCCCAGCATTTT
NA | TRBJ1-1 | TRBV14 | CASSQSWGGTEAFF | TGTGCCAGCAGCCAGTCATGGGGGGGAACTGAAGCTTTCTTT
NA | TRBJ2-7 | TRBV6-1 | CASKGRAPPIYEQYF | TGTGCCAGCAAGGGCAGGGCACCTCCCATCTACGAGCAGTACTTC
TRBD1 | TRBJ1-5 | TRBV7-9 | CASSRTGGGGNQPQHF | TGTGCCAGCAGCCGGACAGGCGGGGGGGGCAATCAGCCCCAGCATTTT
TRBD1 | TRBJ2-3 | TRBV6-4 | CASSVTTGKTDTQYF | TGTGCCAGCAGTGTCACGACAGGGAAAACAGATACGCAGTATTTT
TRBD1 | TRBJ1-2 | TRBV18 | CASSTSGQGANYGYTF | TGTGCCAGCTCAACATCCGGACAGGGGGCTAACTATGGCTACACCTTC
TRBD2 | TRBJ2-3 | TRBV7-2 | CASSSQPGLAPDTQYF | TGTGCCAGCAGCTCACAACCGGGACTAGCCCCAGATACGCAGTATTTT
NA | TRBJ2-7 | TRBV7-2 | CASSLVRGSYEQYF | TGTGCCAGCAGCTTAGTAAGGGGCTCCTACGAGCAGTACTTC
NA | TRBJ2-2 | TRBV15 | CATSREPPIAWNTGELFF | TGTGCCACCAGCAGAGAACCCCCAATAGCCTGGAACACCGGGGAGCTGTTTTTT
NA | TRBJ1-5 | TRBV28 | CASRYRFFDQPQHF | TGTGCCAGCAGATACAGGTTTTTCGATCAGCCCCAGCATTTT
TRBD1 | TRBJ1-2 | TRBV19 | CASNAPRQGNNYGYTF | TGTGCCAGTAACGCCCCCCGACAGGGAAATAACTATGGCTACACCTTC
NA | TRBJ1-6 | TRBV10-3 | CATAPEPSSSYNSPLHF | TGTGCCACTGCCCCGGAGCCCAGTAGCTCCTATAATTCACCCCTCCACTTT
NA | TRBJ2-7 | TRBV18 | CASSPLDTTLGEQYF | TGTGCCAGCTCACCACTCGACACCACACTTGGCGAGCAGTACTTC
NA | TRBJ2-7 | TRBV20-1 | CSARVSYEQYF | TGCAGTGCTAGGGTATCCTACGAGCAGTACTTC
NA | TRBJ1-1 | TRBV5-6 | CASSLYEASYTEAFF | TGTGCCAGCAGCTTGTATGAGGCGAGTTACACTGAAGCTTTCTTT
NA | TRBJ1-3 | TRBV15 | CATSRVSVGNTIYF | TGTGCCACCAGCAGAGTCAGCGTTGGAAACACCATATATTTT
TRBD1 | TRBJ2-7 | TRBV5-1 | CASNLQDRVEYF | TGCGCCAGCAACCTACAGGACAGGGTTGAGTACTTC
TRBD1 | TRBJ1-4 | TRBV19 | CASSILTGVTEKLFF | TGTGCCAGTAGTATATTGACAGGGGTCACCGAAAAACTGTTTTTT
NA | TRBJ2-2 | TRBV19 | CASTPWRGRAGELFF | TGTGCCAGTACCCCTTGGAGGGGGCGCGCCGGGGAGCTGTTTTTT
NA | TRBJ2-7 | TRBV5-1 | CASSLEGTYRYEQYF | TGCGCCAGCAGCTTGGAGGGGACTTACCGTTATGAGCAGTACTTC
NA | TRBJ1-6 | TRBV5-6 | CASSKAGRAVSYGSPLHF | TGTGCCAGCAGCAAGGCCGGCAGGGCCGTTTCTTATGGGTCACCCCTCCACTTT
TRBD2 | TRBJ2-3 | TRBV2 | CASLAGGDTQYF | TGTGCCAGCTTAGCGGGGGGAGATACGCAGTATTTT
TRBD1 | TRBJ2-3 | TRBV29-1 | CSGQGAADTQYF | TGCAGCGGACAGGGGGCCGCAGATACGCAGTATTTT
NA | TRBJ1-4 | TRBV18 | CASSPPLDKPGEKLFF | TGTGCCAGCTCACCCCCCTTGGACAAGCCGGGTGAAAAACTGTTTTTT
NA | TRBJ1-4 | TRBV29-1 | CSVAGIANEKLFF | TGCAGCGTTGCCGGGATCGCTAATGAAAAACTGTTTTTT